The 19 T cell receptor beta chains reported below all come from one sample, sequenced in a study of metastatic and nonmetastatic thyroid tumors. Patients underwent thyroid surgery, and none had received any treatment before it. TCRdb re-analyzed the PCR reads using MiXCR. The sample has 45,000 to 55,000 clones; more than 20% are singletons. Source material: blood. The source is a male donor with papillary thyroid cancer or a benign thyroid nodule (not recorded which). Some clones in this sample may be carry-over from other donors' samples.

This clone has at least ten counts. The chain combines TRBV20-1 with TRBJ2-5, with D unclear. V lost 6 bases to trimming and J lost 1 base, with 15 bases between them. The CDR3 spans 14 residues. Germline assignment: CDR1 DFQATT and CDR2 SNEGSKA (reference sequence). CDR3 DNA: TGCAGTGCACCGATAACGTGGGGCCAAGAGACCCAGTACTTC. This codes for CSAPITWGQETQYF.

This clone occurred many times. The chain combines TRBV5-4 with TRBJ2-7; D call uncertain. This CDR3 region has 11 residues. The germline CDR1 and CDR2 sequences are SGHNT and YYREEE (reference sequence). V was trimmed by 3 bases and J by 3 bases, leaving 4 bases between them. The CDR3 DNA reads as TGTGCCAGCAGCTCCAGCTACGAGCAGTACTTC. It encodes CASSSSYEQYF.

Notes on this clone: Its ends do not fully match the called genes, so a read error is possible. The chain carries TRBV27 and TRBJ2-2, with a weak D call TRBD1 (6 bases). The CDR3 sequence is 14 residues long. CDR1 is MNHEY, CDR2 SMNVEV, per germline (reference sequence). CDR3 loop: CACSPDRSTGELFF. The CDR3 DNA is TGTGCCTGCAGTCCAGACAGGAGCACCGGGGAGCTATTTTTT.

The DNA of the CDR3 is TGCGCCAGCAGCCGAGAAGACGAGTACAATGAGCAGTTCTTC. Translating gives CASSREDEYNEQFF. The V gene is TRBV4-3, the J gene TRBJ2-1; D ambiguous. V was trimmed by 4 bases and J by 4 bases, leaving 11 bases between them. Germline CDR1 LGHNA, CDR2 YSLEER. The CDR3 has 14 amino acids.

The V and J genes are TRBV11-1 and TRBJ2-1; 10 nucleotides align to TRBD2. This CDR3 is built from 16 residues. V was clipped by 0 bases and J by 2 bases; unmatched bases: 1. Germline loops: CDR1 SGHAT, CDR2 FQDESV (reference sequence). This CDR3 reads CASSLALAGAYNEQFF. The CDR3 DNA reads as TGTGCCAGCAGCTTAGCTCTAGCGGGAGCCTACAATGAGCAGTTCTTC.

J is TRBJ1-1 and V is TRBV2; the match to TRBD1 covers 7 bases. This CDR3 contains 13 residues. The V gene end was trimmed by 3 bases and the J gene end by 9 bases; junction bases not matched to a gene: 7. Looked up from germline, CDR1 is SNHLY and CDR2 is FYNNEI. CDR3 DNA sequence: TGTGCCAGCAGTGACGCTACAGGGGTGCAAGCTTTCTTT. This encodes CASSDATGVQAFF.

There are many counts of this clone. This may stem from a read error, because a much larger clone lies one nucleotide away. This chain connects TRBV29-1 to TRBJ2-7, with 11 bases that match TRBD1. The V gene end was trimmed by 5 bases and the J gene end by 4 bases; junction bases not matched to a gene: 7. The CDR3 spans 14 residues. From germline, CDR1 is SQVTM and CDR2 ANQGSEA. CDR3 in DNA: TGCAGCGTTCAAGGGACAGGGGGTTTTTACGAGCAGTACTTC. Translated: CSVQGTGGFYEQYF.

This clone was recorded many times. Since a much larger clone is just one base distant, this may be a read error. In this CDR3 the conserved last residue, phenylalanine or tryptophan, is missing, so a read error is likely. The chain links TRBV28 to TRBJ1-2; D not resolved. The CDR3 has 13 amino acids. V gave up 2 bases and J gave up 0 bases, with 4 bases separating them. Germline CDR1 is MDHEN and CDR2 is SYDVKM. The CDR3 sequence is CASSLAANYGYTL. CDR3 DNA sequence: TGTGCCAGCAGTTTAGCAGCTAACTATGGCTACACCCTC.

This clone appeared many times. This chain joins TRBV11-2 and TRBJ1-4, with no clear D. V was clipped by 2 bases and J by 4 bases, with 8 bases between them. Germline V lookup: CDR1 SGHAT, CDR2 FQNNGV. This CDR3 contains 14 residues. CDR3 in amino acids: CASSLSFSNEKLFF. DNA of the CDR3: TGTGCCAGCAGCTTAAGTTTTAGTAATGAAAAACTGTTTTTT.

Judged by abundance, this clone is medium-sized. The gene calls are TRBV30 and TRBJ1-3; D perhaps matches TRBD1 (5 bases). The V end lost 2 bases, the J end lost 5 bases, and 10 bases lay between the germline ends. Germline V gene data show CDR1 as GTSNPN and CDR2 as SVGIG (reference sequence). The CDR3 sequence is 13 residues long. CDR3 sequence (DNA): TGTGCCTGGAGTTGGGGCTACCGAAACACCATATATTTT. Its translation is CAWSWGYRNTIYF.

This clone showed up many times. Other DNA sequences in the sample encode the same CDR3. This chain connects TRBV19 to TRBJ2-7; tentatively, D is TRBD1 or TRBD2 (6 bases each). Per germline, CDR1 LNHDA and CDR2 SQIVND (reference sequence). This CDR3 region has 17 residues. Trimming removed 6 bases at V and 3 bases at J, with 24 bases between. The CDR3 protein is CASSPRGAPGGRYEQYF. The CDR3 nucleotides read TGTGCCAGTAGCCCTAGGGGGGCTCCGGGCGGGCGCTACGAGCAGTACTTC.

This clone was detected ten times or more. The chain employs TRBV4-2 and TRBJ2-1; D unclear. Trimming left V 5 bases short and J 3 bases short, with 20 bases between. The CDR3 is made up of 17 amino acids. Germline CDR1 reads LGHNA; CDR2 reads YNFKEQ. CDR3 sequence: CASSIGRHQWFYNEQFF. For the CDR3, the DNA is TGTGCCAGCAGCATCGGACGTCACCAGTGGTTCTACAATGAGCAGTTCTTC.

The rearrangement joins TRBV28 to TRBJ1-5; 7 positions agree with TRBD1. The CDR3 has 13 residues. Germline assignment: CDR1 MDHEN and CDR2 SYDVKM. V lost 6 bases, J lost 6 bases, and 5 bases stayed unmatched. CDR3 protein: CASREGATQPQHF. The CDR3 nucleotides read TGTGCCAGCAGGGAGGGGGCAACTCAGCCCCAGCATTTT.

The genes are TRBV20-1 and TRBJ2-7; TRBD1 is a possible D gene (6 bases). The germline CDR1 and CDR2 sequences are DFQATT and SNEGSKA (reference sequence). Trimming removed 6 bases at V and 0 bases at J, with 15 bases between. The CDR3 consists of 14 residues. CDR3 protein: CSAHPQGNSYEQYF. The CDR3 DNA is TGCAGTGCCCACCCCCAGGGGAACTCCTACGAGCAGTACTTC.

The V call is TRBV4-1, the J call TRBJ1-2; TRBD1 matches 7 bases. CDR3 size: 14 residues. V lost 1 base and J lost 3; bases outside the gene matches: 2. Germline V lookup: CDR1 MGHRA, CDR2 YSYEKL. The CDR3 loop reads CASSQVGTDYGYTF. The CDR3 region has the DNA TGCGCCAGCAGCCAAGTGGGGACAGACTATGGCTACACCTTC.

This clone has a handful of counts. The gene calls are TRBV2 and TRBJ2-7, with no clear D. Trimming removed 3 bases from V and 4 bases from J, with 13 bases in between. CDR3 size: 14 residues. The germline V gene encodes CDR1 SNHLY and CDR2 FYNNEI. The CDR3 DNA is TGTGCCAGCAGTGACACCGGGCCTCTGTACGAGCAGTACTTC. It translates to CASSDTGPLYEQYF.

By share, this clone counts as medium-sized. The CDR3 here is CASSSRTSHEQYF. For the CDR3, the DNA is TGTGCCAGCAGCTCACGGACTTCTCACGAGCAGTACTTC. This chain joins TRBV6-1 and TRBJ2-7; D may be TRBD2 (5 bases). Looked up from germline, CDR1 is MNHNS and CDR2 is SASEGT. Trimming left V 6 bases short and J 5 bases short, with 14 bases between. This CDR3 contains 13 residues.

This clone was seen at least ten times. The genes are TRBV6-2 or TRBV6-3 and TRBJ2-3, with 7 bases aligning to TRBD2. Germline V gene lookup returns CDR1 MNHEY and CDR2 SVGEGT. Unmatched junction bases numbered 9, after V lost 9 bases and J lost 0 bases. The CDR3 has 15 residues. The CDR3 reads CASTRAGTSTDTQYF. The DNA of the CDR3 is TGTGCCAGTACCAGAGCGGGGACCAGCACAGATACGCAGTATTTT.

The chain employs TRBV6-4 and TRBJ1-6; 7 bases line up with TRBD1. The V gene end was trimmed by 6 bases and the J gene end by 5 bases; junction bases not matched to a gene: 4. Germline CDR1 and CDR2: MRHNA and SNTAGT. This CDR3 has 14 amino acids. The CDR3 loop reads CASRRQGDNSPLHF. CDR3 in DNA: TGTGCCAGCAGGAGACAGGGAGATAATTCACCCCTCCACTTT.